This T cell receptor (beta chain) was found in a study of monozygotic twins with inflammatory bowel disease. Points from the study as a whole: Fewer shared clonotypes with others were found in IBD patients than in healthy twins, especially with disease activity.

TCRdb re-analyzed the 5' RACE reads; it lists each CDR3 protein once, without DNA. Recorded for this sample: about 160,000 distinct CDR3 sequences. About this clonotype: Its target is unknown.

The CDR3 runs to 15 residues. CDR1 is SGHKS, CDR2 YYEKEE, per germline (reference sequence). The chain employs TRBV5-5 and TRBJ1-2; TCRdb's D gene call, TRBD1, goes unchecked for lack of DNA. The sample consisted of blood. This TCR derives from a human donor with ulcerative colitis or Crohn's disease, or a healthy co-twin of an affected twin (not recorded which). CDR3 loop: CASSLVRGQHYGYTF.